This TCR beta chain comes out of a study of technical replicates of blood from several donors. Sequencing used immunoSEQ multiplex PCR; TCRdb keeps in-frame clones, though not all of them. This repertoire shows tens of thousands of clones, 75% to 95% found once; its top ten account for around 0.26%. V trimming: 6 bases; J trimming: 3 bases; junction bases outside the gene matches: 6. This CDR3 has 14 amino acids. The germline V gene has CDR1 SNHLY and CDR2 FYNNEI. The chain recombines TRBV2 with TRBJ1-1; 8 nucleotides agree with TRBD1. The sequence was collected from a human donor in good health. Sequenced material: T cells isolated from PBMCs. The CDR3 here is CASRFQGADTEAFF. CDR3 sequence (DNA): TGTGCCAGCAGGTTTCAGGGGGCGGACACTGAAGCTTTCTTT.